This TCR beta chain was captured by sequencing in a study of a mutant IDH1 vaccine in newly diagnosed glioma. Study-level information: Sex distribution of treated patients was about 62% male and around 40% female; mean age was around 42 years. Every participant had undergone radiotherapy, temozolomide, or both before, and most underwent both.

The CDR3 length is 14 residues. The V gene's germline CDR1 is MNHNY and CDR2 SVGAGI (reference sequence). Between the trimmed V and J ends, which lost 7 bases and 5 bases, there was a span of 17 bases. Time point here: baseline, week 1 (first vaccination visit). The treatment: pre-vaccination baseline after standard-of-care therapy. The protocol was immunoSEQ multiplex PCR, while the TCRdb copy is restricted to in-frame clones and leaves out a portion. This table holds under 80,000 clones, 80% to 90% found once. The sample in question was PBMCs, obtained from a glioma patient treated with radiotherapy, temozolomide or both. The sequence was collected from a man aged 25 to 40 with glioma. This rearrangement joins TRBV6-6 to TRBJ1-1, with a possible D match to TRBD1 (6 bases). Written as DNA, the CDR3 is TGTGCCAGCACGGACGGGGGGCTTTGGACTGAAGCTTTCTTT. Residues: CASTDGGLWTEAFF.